This record looks at one T cell receptor beta chain sequence and its context. Trimming pared 5 bases from V and 0 bases from J, leaving 19 bases between. Per the germline V gene, CDR1 is KGHSH and CDR2 is LQKENI. The CDR3 loop spans 18 amino acids. The entry originates in a study of blood T cell repertoires in COVID-19. Study processing details: The authors estimated nucleated cell counts from reference gene primer amplification. Produced via immunoSEQ multiplex PCR; TCRdb's table is partial and in-frame only. That table furnishes V, J and clone size, whereas the DNA furnished D and trimming. The table records more than 100,000 clones, 75% to 90% of them present only once.

The receptor was derived from a man aged 40-49 years with acute or convalescent COVID-19. The rearrangement links TRBV18 to TRBJ2-2, with D tentatively TRBD1 (6 bases). Sequencing was performed on peripheral blood. The CDR3 region is CASSSQMVTGPNTGELFF. DNA for the CDR3: TGTGCCAGCTCATCCCAGATGGTTACAGGGCCGAACACCGGGGAGCTGTTTTTT.